This T cell receptor (beta chain) was documented in a study of T cell responses to AZD1222 COVID-19 vaccine. Only in-frame clones appear in the TCRdb table, and some are missing; sequencing was by immunoSEQ multiplex PCR. Of approximately 200,000 clones in the sample, over 80% were seen once. V was shortened by 9 bases and J by 2 bases, with 17 bases between the two germline ends. CDR1 and CDR2 (germline): MDHEN, SYDVKM. The CDR3 loop spans 14 amino acids. This rearrangement joins TRBV28 to TRBJ2-7; D perhaps matches TRBD1 (5 bases). Here the sequenced sample was peripheral blood, taken on day 0 of MenACWY control vaccination. This clonotype was obtained from an adult in good health. The CDR3 protein is CASLGHLGAYEQYF. In DNA form, the CDR3 reads TGTGCCAGTCTTGGACACTTAGGGGCCTACGAGCAGTACTTC.